This TCR beta chain was captured in a study of shared clonotypes between healthy human individuals. Study findings and constraints: The study drew on few donors, limiting represented genetic and exposure-history diversity.

Per the germline V gene, CDR1 is MGHRA and CDR2 is YSYEKL. The CDR3 spans 16 residues. V lost 1 base and J 1 base, leaving 13 bases between the germline ends. Points on this clone: The antigen is unknown.

Cells designated naive CD8 were CD45RO-negative and were positively selected for CCR7, with terminally differentiated effector memory CD45RA+ cells excluded. Assay: immunoSEQ multiplex PCR; the TCRdb copy retains only in-frame clones and omits some. The sample consists of fewer than 850,000 clones, about 96% of them appearing once. This chain uses TRBV4-1 with TRBJ1-2; TRBD1 is a possible D gene (6 bases). The clonotype comes from a man aged 25 to 40 in good health. The material sequenced was naive CD8+ T cells sorted from blood. The CDR3 region has the DNA TGCGCCAGCAGCCAAGTGTGGGGGGCGGTTAACTATGGCTACACCTTC. Translating it yields CASSQVWGAVNYGYTF.